These 25 T cell receptor beta chains were sequenced from one sample in a study of blood T cell repertoires in COVID-19. Data came from immunoSEQ multiplex PCR; TCRdb stores just in-frame clones and leaves some out. The table lists 55,000 to 65,000 clones, just over 90% of them singletons, with approximately 1.6% in the top ten. The sequencing sample was made of peripheral blood. The receptors were sampled from a human donor in a cohort sampled during active COVID-19.

This chain connects TRBV11-2 to TRBJ1-2, with 7 bases identical to TRBD1. The trim removed 1 base at V and 3 bases at J, leaving 11 bases unmatched. CDR3 length equals 17 residues. Germline V gene lookup returns CDR1 SGHAT and CDR2 FQNNGV. The CDR3 sequence: CASSLGTPGQYHYGYTF. The CDR3 DNA sequence: TGTGCCAGCAGCTTAGGGACTCCGGGACAGTACCACTATGGCTACACCTTC.

Only one count was recorded for this clone. The J gene is TRBJ2-7, the V gene TRBV5-6, with D perhaps matching TRBD1 (6 bases). CDR3 length: 15 residues. In germline, CDR1 is SGHDT, CDR2 YYEEEE. V lost 5 bases to trimming and J lost 3 bases, with 18 bases between them. This CDR3 reads CASSFYLGGVYEQYF. DNA for the CDR3: TGTGCCAGCAGTTTTTATTTAGGGGGAGTCTACGAGCAGTACTTC.

This chain links TRBV6-2 or TRBV6-3 with TRBJ2-3; D not certain. The CDR3 spans 12 residues. Germline assignment: CDR1 MNHEY and CDR2 SVGEGT. Trimming removed 6 bases at V and 5 bases at J, with 9 bases between. Here the CDR3 reads CASSLTRDTQYF. The DNA of the CDR3 is TGTGCCAGCAGCCTAACTCGAGATACGCAGTATTTT.

V usage is TRBV15 and J usage is TRBJ1-1, with 11 bases matching TRBD1. The CDR3 covers 15 residues. The V gene's germline CDR1 is LNHNV and CDR2 YYDKDF (reference sequence). Trimming at V came to 0 bases and at J to 8 bases, leaving 5 bases not matched to a gene. CDR3 DNA sequence: TGTGCCACCAGCAGAGAGACCGGGACAGGGGGGGAAGCTTTCTTT. It codes for CATSRETGTGGEAFF.

This clone has just one count. The chain links TRBV9 to TRBJ2-7; D is possibly TRBD1 (7 bases). V was pared by 0 bases and J by 3 bases, with 13 bases between. Per germline, CDR1 SGDLS and CDR2 YYNGEE. The CDR3 length is 15 residues. The CDR3 nucleotides are TGTGCCAGCAGCGTAGCAGGGGGGACTTACTACGAGCAGTACTTC. Translated: CASSVAGGTYYEQYF.

The chain has TRBV10-3 and TRBJ1-1; D is possibly TRBD1 (5 bases). Deletions cut 0 bases from V and 2 bases from J, with 22 bases between. Germline loops: CDR1 ENHRY, CDR2 SYGVKD. The CDR3 has 19 amino acids. The DNA for the CDR3 is TGTGCCATCAGTGAGTCAGGTACAGGTCTCAATCCAGTAAACACTGAAGCTTTCTTT. Its protein product is CAISESGTGLNPVNTEAFF.

This chain connects TRBV5-4 to TRBJ2-3; tentative D call: TRBD1 (5 bases). Germline CDR1 reads SGHNT; CDR2 reads YYREEE (reference sequence). V dropped 3 bases and J dropped 6 bases, with 8 bases sitting between them. CDR3 length: 12 amino acids. The CDR3 coding sequence is TGTGCCAGCAGCTACGCAGGGGATACGCAGTATTTT. Protein product: CASSYAGDTQYF.

The genes are TRBV10-2 and TRBJ1-1, with 7 bases identical to TRBD1. The CDR3 consists of 14 residues. V dropped 6 bases and J dropped 5; count of bases not matched to a gene: 9. The germline gives CDR1 WSHSY, CDR2 SAAADI. The CDR3 bases are TGCGCCAGCAGGGAGACAGGGAGGGGAACTGAAGCTTTCTTT. Translated: CASRETGRGTEAFF.

The chain joins TRBV10-3 to TRBJ2-2, with 8 bases matching TRBD1. The CDR3 is 16 amino acids. Germline CDR1 and CDR2: ENHRY and SYGVKD. The V segment lost 5 bases and the J segment 3 bases; nucleotides outside the gene matches: 8. CDR3 residues: CAISSSGGEDTGELFF. The CDR3, as DNA: TGTGCCATCAGTAGCTCAGGGGGCGAGGACACCGGGGAGCTGTTTTTT.

CDR3: CASSSTGLAEQETQYF. CDR3 nucleotide sequence: TGTGCCAGCAGCTCAACCGGACTAGCGGAACAAGAGACCCAGTACTTC. The chain recombines TRBV7-3 with TRBJ2-5, with 10 bases lining up with TRBD2. Trimming cost V 4 bases and J 2 bases; bases outside gene matches: 7. The CDR3 loop spans 16 amino acids. Germline values: CDR1 SGHTA, CDR2 FQGTGA.

V usage is TRBV10-2 and J usage is TRBJ2-3, with 9 bases fitting TRBD2. Germline values: CDR1 WSHSY, CDR2 SAAADI. The CDR3 spans 17 residues. V lost 3 bases to trimming and J lost 0 bases; unmatched junction nucleotides: 7. DNA for the CDR3: TGCGCCAGCAGTGAATTCGGACTAGCGAGTAGCACAGATACGCAGTATTTT. Its translation is CASSEFGLASSTDTQYF.

The chain links TRBV4-3 to TRBJ2-1; 8 positions match TRBD2. Unmatched junction bases numbered 11, after V lost 2 bases and J lost 5 bases. The CDR3 consists of 17 residues. Germline V CDR1 and CDR2: LGHNA, YSLEER. DNA for the CDR3: TGCGCCAGCAGCCAAACAAGGGTTAGCGGGGCTAACAATGAGCAGTTCTTC. Protein product: CASSQTRVSGANNEQFF.

The chain carries TRBV7-6 and TRBJ1-6; the match to TRBD1 covers 7 bases. Trimming at V came to 1 base and at J to 0 bases, leaving 9 bases not matched to a gene. This CDR3 is built from 19 residues. The germline V gene encodes CDR1 SGHVS and CDR2 FNYEAQ. CDR3 loop: CASSLEGQLEVSYNSPLHF. DNA of the CDR3: TGTGCCAGCAGCTTAGAGGGACAGCTTGAAGTCTCCTATAATTCACCCCTCCACTTT.

The chain couples TRBV11-3 to TRBJ2-3, with D possibly TRBD2 on 5 matching bases. Per germline, CDR1 SGHNT and CDR2 YENEEA. This CDR3 is built from 12 residues. V was clipped by 8 bases and J by 3 bases, with 9 bases between them. CDR3 loop: CASSSGTDTQYF. The CDR3 nucleotides are TGTGCCAGCTCAAGCGGTACAGATACGCAGTATTTT.

This clone has just one count. The chain links TRBV7-8 to TRBJ2-1; the match to TRBD1 covers 7 bases. After removal of 5 bases from V and 9 bases from J, the junction contained 13 bases not matched to a gene. The CDR3 length is 15 residues. Looked up from germline, CDR1 is SGHVS and CDR2 is FQNEAQ. CDR3 sequence: CASSPRDSLISEQFF. In DNA form, the CDR3 reads TGTGCCAGCAGCCCCCGGGACAGTCTCATTAGTGAGCAGTTCTTC.

The chain is built from TRBV24-1 and TRBJ2-3; no definite D call. CDR3 length: 16 amino acids. Trimming removed 5 bases from V and 1 base from J, with 15 bases in between. Per germline, CDR1 KGHDR and CDR2 SFDVKD. CDR3 sequence: CATSAPMEPRTDTQYF. CDR3 sequence (DNA): TGTGCCACCAGTGCCCCGATGGAGCCCCGCACAGATACGCAGTATTTT.

This clone was counted a single time. The rearrangement links TRBV4-1 to TRBJ2-7, with D maybe TRBD1 (6 bases). The CDR3 contains 17 residues. Trimming removed 0 bases at V and 5 bases at J, with 20 bases between. Germline CDR1 reads MGHRA; CDR2 reads YSYEKL. CDR3 in DNA: TGCGCCAGCAGCCAAGATTTTATTGTAGTTACAGGGAACGAGCAGTACTTC. It encodes CASSQDFIVVTGNEQYF.

V and J are TRBV6-4 and TRBJ2-3; 8 nucleotides line up with TRBD2. Germline V gene lookup returns CDR1 MRHNA and CDR2 SNTAGT. The CDR3 has 14 residues. Trimming at V came to 2 bases and at J to 6 bases, leaving 4 bases not matched to a gene. The chain's CDR3 is CASSDGLAVDTQYF. The CDR3 DNA follows: TGTGCCAGCAGTGACGGACTAGCAGTCGATACGCAGTATTTT.

This rearrangement joins TRBV29-1 to TRBJ1-2; 7 bases agree with TRBD1. V shed 1 base and J 8 bases; nucleotides not matched to a gene: 13. This CDR3 region has 15 residues. CDR1 and CDR2 (germline): SQVTM, ANQGSEA. The CDR3 spells CSVEAGGRGLEGYTF. In DNA form, the CDR3 reads TGCAGCGTTGAAGCCGGGGGTAGGGGGCTTGAAGGCTACACCTTC.

V and J are TRBV5-1 and TRBJ1-2; D is unclear. CDR3 length: 15 amino acids. Germline assignment: CDR1 SGHRS and CDR2 YFSETQ. Trimming took 4 bases from V and 0 from J, leaving 13 bases between them. This CDR3 is CASSPRGEPNYGYTF. In nucleotides, the CDR3 is TGCGCCAGCAGCCCTCGGGGAGAACCTAACTATGGCTACACCTTC.

The chain employs TRBV5-1 and TRBJ2-1; no clear D gene. CDR3 length: 12 amino acids. Germline CDR1 is SGHRS and CDR2 is YFSETQ. The ends were cut back, 2 bases at V and 7 bases at J, with 7 bases in the middle. The DNA of the CDR3 is TGCGCCAGCAGCTTAACTTCGAATGAGCAGTTCTTC. Its translation: CASSLTSNEQFF.

V gene TRBV7-8 combines with J gene TRBJ2-1, with 9 bases aligning to TRBD2. There are 12 residues in the CDR3. Per germline, CDR1 SGHVS and CDR2 FQNEAQ. J was trimmed by 8 bases and V by 6 bases; bases with no gene match: 2. The CDR3 DNA follows: TGTGCCAGCAGGGTAGCGGGAGATGAGCAGTTCTTC. Its protein is CASRVAGDEQFF.

The chain links TRBV2 to TRBJ2-1, with a possible D match to TRBD1 (5 bases). Per germline, CDR1 SNHLY and CDR2 FYNNEI. This CDR3 spans 15 amino acids. V gave up 3 bases and J gave up 4 bases, with 13 bases separating them. The CDR3 region has the DNA TGTGCCAGCAGTGATGAGACAGTGATTTACAATGAGCAGTTCTTC. This translates into CASSDETVIYNEQFF.

This chain uses TRBV6-5 with TRBJ1-6; 8 positions match TRBD1. From germline, CDR1 is MNHEY and CDR2 SVGAGI. The CDR3 extends over 16 amino acids. V was pared by 2 bases and J by 7 bases, with 7 bases of the junction left unmatched. In nucleotides, the CDR3 is TGTGCCAGCAGTTACCTCAGAACAGGGGGGAATTCACCCCTCCACTTT. Protein sequence: CASSYLRTGGNSPLHF.

The genes are TRBV5-6 and TRBJ1-1; 9 bases agree with TRBD1. Trimming cost V 4 bases and J 7 bases; bases outside gene matches: 11. In germline, CDR1 is SGHDT, CDR2 YYEEEE. The CDR3 consists of 15 residues. The CDR3 here is CASSGAGQGLVEAFF. In DNA, the CDR3 is TGTGCCAGCAGCGGAGCGGGACAGGGTCTCGTTGAAGCTTTCTTT.